Below, 17 T cell receptor beta chains from the same sample are listed, as sequenced in a study of blood T cell repertoires in COVID-19. The method was immunoSEQ multiplex PCR; TCRdb's version includes in-frame clones alone and lacks a portion of them. The top ten clones hold 3% to 4.5% of a sample with a few hundred thousand clones, roughly 85% of them seen once. The source material was peripheral blood. These receptors originate from a young woman with acute or convalescent COVID-19.

This clone was recorded only once. Here the CDR3 DNA reads TGTGCCAGCAGCTTAGGAAGGGGACAGGGGGCCTACGAGCAGTACTTC. This encodes CASSLGRGQGAYEQYF. This chain links TRBV11-2 with TRBJ2-7; TRBD1 matches at 11 bases. CDR1 is SGHAT, CDR2 FQNNGV, per germline. V was pared by 1 base and J by 2 bases, with 4 bases of the junction left unmatched. This CDR3 has 16 residues.

The V call is TRBV14, the J call TRBJ2-2; D remains unclear. The ends were cut back, 4 bases at V and 4 bases at J, with 10 bases in the middle. Germline CDR1 and CDR2: SGHDN and FVKESK. This CDR3 is 14 amino acids long. The CDR3 coding sequence is TGTGCCAGCAGCCCCCTAGTAGTCACCGGGGAGCTGTTTTTT. This encodes CASSPLVVTGELFF. Looking up the rest from reference TRBV14 and TRBJ2-2 gives the full variable domain: EAGVTQFPSHSVIEKGQTVTLRCDPISGHDNLYWYRRVMGKEIKFLLHFVKESKQDESGMPNNRFLAERTGGTYSTLKVQPAELEDSGVYFCASSPLVVTGELFFGEGSRLTVL.

This sequence joins TRBV4-1 and TRBJ2-2; a weak D match, TRBD2 (5 bases). This CDR3 comprises 14 residues. CDR1 and CDR2 from the germline V gene are MGHRA and YSYEKL. Trimming shortened V by 8 bases and J by 7 bases, and 17 bases separated the two germline ends. The CDR3 here is CASAEALRDGELFF. In DNA, the CDR3 is TGCGCCAGCGCAGAGGCGCTCCGGGACGGGGAGCTGTTTTTT.

The rearrangement uses TRBV6-1 and TRBJ2-1; a possible D gene is TRBD2 (6 bases). Trimming left V 3 bases short and J 4 bases short, with 13 bases between. The germline CDR1 and CDR2 sequences are MNHNS and SASEGT. The CDR3 runs to 15 residues. For the CDR3, the DNA is TGTGCCAGCAGTGACGTGGGGGGATATTACAATGAGCAGTTCTTC. Its protein product is CASSDVGGYYNEQFF.

This sequence joins TRBV12-3 or TRBV12-4 and TRBJ2-1; D is perhaps TRBD2 (5 bases). This CDR3 has 12 amino acids. V was cut by 6 bases and J by 3 bases, with 6 bases left in between. CDR3 coding DNA: TGTGCCAGCAGCCGGGACTACAATGAGCAGTTCTTC. As protein: CASSRDYNEQFF.

V and J are TRBV13 and TRBJ1-2; D might be TRBD1 (5 bases). V lost 3 bases and J lost 8, with 13 bases in between. The germline CDR1 and CDR2 sequences are PRHDT and FYEKMQ (reference sequence). The CDR3 consists of 13 residues. CDR3 amino acids: CASSFRQLKGYTF. In nucleotides, the CDR3 is TGTGCCAGCAGCTTCCGACAGTTGAAGGGCTACACCTTC.

This clone came up once. In DNA form, the CDR3 reads TGTGCCAGCAGCTTGCGGCGGGAGGAGGAAAAGCAGTACTTC. It yields the protein CASSLRREEEKQYF. The chain recombines TRBV5-4 with TRBJ2-7; 8 bases are a match to TRBD2. V trimming: 1 base; J trimming: 8 bases; junction bases outside the gene matches: 8. The CDR3 is 14 residues long. Germline-derived CDR1 and CDR2 are SGHNT and YYREEE (reference sequence). Supplemented by reference TRBV5-4 and TRBJ2-7, the full variable domain reads ETGVTQSPTHLIKTRGQQVTLRCSSQSGHNTVSWYQQALGQGPQFIFQYYREEENGRGNFPPRFSGLQFPNYSSELNVNALELDDSALYLCASSLRREEEKQYFGPGTRLTVT.

The rearrangement uses TRBV30 and TRBJ2-7; 8 nucleotides agree with TRBD1. J lost 7 bases, V lost 3 bases, and 8 bases had no gene match. Germline CDR1 reads GTSNPN; CDR2 reads SVGIG (reference sequence). The CDR3 spans 13 residues. Here the CDR3 reads CAWRDRALGEQYF. The CDR3 nucleotides read TGTGCCTGGAGGGACAGGGCCTTGGGTGAGCAGTACTTC.

The chain couples TRBV9 to TRBJ1-4, with 11 bases aligning to TRBD1. After removal of 4 bases from V and 0 bases from J, the junction contained 17 bases not matched to a gene. This CDR3 has 21 residues. Per the germline V gene, CDR1 is SGDLS and CDR2 is YYNGEE. The CDR3 sequence is CASSPYRWGGQGATTNEKLFF. CDR3 bases: TGTGCCAGCAGCCCATACCGTTGGGGAGGACAGGGGGCGACAACTAATGAAAAACTGTTTTTT.

This clone was observed once. The V call is TRBV20-1, the J call TRBJ2-1; D may be TRBD1 (5 bases). The V gene's germline CDR1 is DFQATT and CDR2 SNEGSKA (reference sequence). This CDR3 contains 11 residues. Trimming pared 3 bases from V and 7 bases from J, leaving 7 bases between. The CDR3 here is CSASQGNEQFF. The DNA of the CDR3 is TGCAGTGCTAGCCAGGGTAATGAGCAGTTCTTC.

This clone was seen more than once but under ten times. The chain carries TRBV7-9 and TRBJ2-1; D gene ambiguous. Trimming pared 5 bases from V and 1 base from J, leaving 9 bases between. Germline V gene sequence: CDR1 SEHNR, CDR2 FQNEAQ (reference sequence). CDR3 length equals 14 residues. CDR3 protein: CASSPSRSYNEQFF. Here the CDR3 DNA reads TGTGCCAGCAGCCCGTCCCGGTCCTACAATGAGCAGTTCTTC.

The CDR3 loop is CASRGTGAIYGYTF. In DNA, the CDR3 is TGTGCCAGCAGAGGTACAGGGGCGATCTATGGCTACACCTTC. V usage is TRBV6-5 and J usage is TRBJ1-2; 7 nucleotides match TRBD1. The CDR3 sequence is 14 residues long. Trimming at V came to 6 bases and at J to 4 bases, leaving 8 bases not matched to a gene. Germline V CDR1 and CDR2: MNHEY, SVGAGI.

CDR3 coding DNA: TGCAGCGTTCTGGACAGAGACACCGGGGAGCTGTTTTTT. Its protein is CSVLDRDTGELFF. The V and J genes are TRBV29-1 and TRBJ2-2; D may be TRBD1 (6 bases). V gave up 5 bases and J gave up 3 bases, with 10 bases separating them. The CDR3 loop spans 13 amino acids. From germline, CDR1 is SQVTM and CDR2 ANQGSEA.

J is TRBJ2-1 and V is TRBV19; 9 bases agree with TRBD2. Losses at the gene ends were 4 bases for V and 0 bases for J; bases not matched to a gene: 4. The CDR3 has 16 amino acids. Germline CDR1 and CDR2: LNHDA and SQIVND (reference sequence). CDR3 in amino acids: CASSRVSGSSYNEQFF. The CDR3 coding sequence is TGTGCCAGTAGTAGGGTTAGCGGGAGCTCCTACAATGAGCAGTTCTTC.

V and J are TRBV6-4 and TRBJ2-3; D possibly corresponds to TRBD1 (6 bases). The CDR3 has 14 residues. V was shortened by 7 bases and J by 2 bases, with 13 bases between the two germline ends. CDR1 and CDR2 from the germline V gene are MRHNA and SNTAGT. In nucleotides, the CDR3 is TGTGCCAGCATGACAGGAAACCACACAGATACGCAGTATTTT. Encoded protein: CASMTGNHTDTQYF.

The genes are TRBV6-1 and TRBJ2-3; 9 nucleotides match TRBD2. The CDR3 runs to 15 residues. Germline assignment: CDR1 MNHNS and CDR2 SASEGT. J was trimmed by 2 bases and V by 1 base; bases with no gene match: 1. CDR3 DNA: TGTGCCAGCAGTGAAGGGACTAGCGACACAGATACGCAGTATTTT. This gives the protein CASSEGTSDTDTQYF.

CDR3 loop: CASSHGRTVYSSNQPQHF. The CDR3 DNA reads TGTGCCAGCAGCCACGGGAGGACCGTCTATAGTAGCAATCAGCCCCAGCATTTT. The genes are TRBV14 and TRBJ1-5, with D uncertain. V dropped 3 bases and J dropped 0 bases, with 18 bases sitting between them. The V gene's germline CDR1 is SGHDN and CDR2 FVKESK. The CDR3 is 18 residues long. The entire variable domain, with the rest obtained from reference TRBV14 and TRBJ1-5, is as follows: EAGVTQFPSHSVIEKGQTVTLRCDPISGHDNLYWYRRVMGKEIKFLLHFVKESKQDESGMPNNRFLAERTGGTYSTLKVQPAELEDSGVYFCASSHGRTVYSSNQPQHFGDGTRLSIL.